This TCR beta chain was captured in a study of a mutant IDH1 vaccine in newly diagnosed glioma. Turning to the study itself: In weeks 1, 3, 5, 7, 11, 15, 19 and 23, patients were immunized, eight times in all. Receipt of radiotherapy, temozolomide, or both preceded the study, and most received both. Commencement of vaccination occurred 4-6 weeks following radiotherapy alone, or concurrently with temozolomide cycles. Treated patients, 62.5% male and roughly 40% female, averaged about 42 years of age.

TCRdb's copy holds only in-frame clones and misses some; the assay was immunoSEQ multiplex PCR. The table records fewer than 35,000 clones, roughly 89% of them present only once. Time point described: week 11, during vaccination. Mutant IDH1 20-mer peptide, at 300 ug, made up each vaccine dose, with topical imiquimod. Remarks on this clone: Its antigen is as yet unknown.

V gave up 6 bases and J gave up 0 bases, with 10 bases separating them. CDR1 and CDR2 (germline): MDHEN, SYDVKM. The CDR3 totals 14 residues. This receptor was taken from a man aged 18 to 30 with glioma. The chain carries TRBV28 and TRBJ2-3, with D hard to call. The source material was PBMCs, sampled from a glioma patient whose treatment included an IDH1 peptide vaccine. CDR3 nucleotides: TGTGCCAGCAGCTCTGGACGTAGCACAGATACGCAGTATTTT. Residues: CASSSGRSTDTQYF. Full variable domain (rest looked up from reference TRBV28 and TRBJ2-3): DVKVTQSSRYLVKRTGEKVFLECVQDMDHENMFWYRQDPGLGLRLIYFSYDVKMKEKGDIPEGYSVSREKKERFSLILESASTNQTSMYLCASSSGRSTDTQYFGPGTRLTVL.